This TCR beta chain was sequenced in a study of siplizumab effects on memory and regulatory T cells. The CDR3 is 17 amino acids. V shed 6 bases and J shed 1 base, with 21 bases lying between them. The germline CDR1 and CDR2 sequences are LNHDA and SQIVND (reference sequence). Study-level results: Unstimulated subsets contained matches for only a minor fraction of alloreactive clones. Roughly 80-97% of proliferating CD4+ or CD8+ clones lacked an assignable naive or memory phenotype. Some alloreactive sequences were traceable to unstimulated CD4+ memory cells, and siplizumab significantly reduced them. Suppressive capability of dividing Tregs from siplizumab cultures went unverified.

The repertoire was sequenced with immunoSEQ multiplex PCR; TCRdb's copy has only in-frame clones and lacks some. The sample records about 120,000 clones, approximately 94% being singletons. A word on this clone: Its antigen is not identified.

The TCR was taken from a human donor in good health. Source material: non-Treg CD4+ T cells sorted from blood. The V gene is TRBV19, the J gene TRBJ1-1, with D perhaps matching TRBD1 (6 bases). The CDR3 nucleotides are TGTGCCAGTAGAGATCTTAATGGATGGGGGCAGAACACTGAAGCTTTCTTT. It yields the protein CASRDLNGWGQNTEAFF.